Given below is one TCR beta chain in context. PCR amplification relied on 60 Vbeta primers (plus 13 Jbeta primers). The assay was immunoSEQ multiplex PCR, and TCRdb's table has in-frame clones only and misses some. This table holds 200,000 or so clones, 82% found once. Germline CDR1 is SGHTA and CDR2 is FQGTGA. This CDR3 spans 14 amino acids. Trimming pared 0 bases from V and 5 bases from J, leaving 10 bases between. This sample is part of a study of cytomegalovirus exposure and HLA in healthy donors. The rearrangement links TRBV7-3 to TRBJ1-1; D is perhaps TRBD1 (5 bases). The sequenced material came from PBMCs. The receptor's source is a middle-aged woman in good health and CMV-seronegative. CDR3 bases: TGTGCCAGCAGCTTAACCCAGGGTTGGACTGAAGCTTTCTTT. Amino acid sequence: CASSLTQGWTEAFF.